A selection of T cell receptor beta chains follows, all from one sample in a study of T-cell memory formation after mild COVID-19. TCRdb called the 5' RACE reads again in MiXCR, with one record for every CDR3 protein. Of around 55,000 distinct CDR3 sequences listed, more than 8% were seen once; the top ten hold 1.2%. The sequenced sample consisted of PBMCs or a T cell subset sorted from them (not recorded which). The origin of the receptors is a man aged 18 to 30 who had mild COVID-19 (a few samples of this study predate the infection). Cell type and time point are not known. CDR3s include the opening cysteine and the closing phenylalanine or tryptophan. D genes are given only for firm matches. Clone size is not always given. Where it is, it says once, few, many or a class for expanded clones.

V,D,J,size,CDR3,DNA
TRBV5-1,NA,TRBJ2-5,NA,CASSGGRETQYF,TGCGCCAGCAGCGGAGGGAGGGAGACCCAGTACTTC
TRBV6-5,NA,TRBJ1-1,few,CASQGMNTEAFF,TGTGCCAGCCAGGGGATGAACACTGAAGCTTTCTTT
TRBV7-3,TRBD2,TRBJ2-1,few,CASSRGGNSYNEQFF,TGTGCCAGCAGCCGCGGGGGGAATTCCTACAATGAGCAGTTCTTC
TRBV7-8,TRBD2,TRBJ2-1,many,CASSSRGLAVNNEQFF,TGTGCCAGCAGCTCCCGCGGACTAGCGGTGAACAATGAGCAGTTCTTC
TRBV7-2,NA,TRBJ2-3,few,CASSFKPGRSTDTQYF,TGTGCCAGCAGCTTTAAACCGGGACGAAGCACAGATACGCAGTATTTT
TRBV25-1,NA,TRBJ1-1,few,CASSESELLGTEAFF,TGTGCCAGCAGTGAAAGCGAGCTGCTAGGCACTGAAGCTTTCTTT
TRBV29-1,TRBD1,TRBJ1-2,many,CSVTGVKGGYTF,TGCAGCGTTACAGGGGTCAAAGGCGGCTACACCTTC
TRBV29-1,NA,TRBJ2-1,NA,CSVEGQVNEQFF,TGCAGCGTTGAGGGTCAGGTCAATGAGCAGTTCTTC
TRBV20-1,NA,TRBJ2-7,NA,CSGSGESGYEQYF,TGCAGTGGAAGCGGCGAGTCAGGATACGAGCAGTACTTC
TRBV11-2,TRBD1,TRBJ2-1,many,CASSSGPQGALNEQFF,TGTGCCAGCAGCTCCGGTCCGCAGGGGGCTCTCAATGAGCAGTTCTTC
TRBV24-1,NA,TRBJ2-1,few,CATSETDRTGRGEQFF,TGTGCCACCAGTGAAACGGACAGGACTGGGCGGGGTGAGCAGTTCTTC
TRBV20-1,NA,TRBJ2-5,NA,CSARIAYQETQYF,TGCAGTGCTAGAATAGCGTACCAAGAGACCCAGTACTTC
TRBV29-1,NA,TRBJ1-2,few,CSVEDGNGYTF,TGCAGCGTTGAAGACGGAAATGGCTACACCTTC
TRBV29-1,NA,TRBJ2-5,many,CSETGIGRETQYF,TGCAGCGAAACAGGGATCGGGAGAGAGACCCAGTACTTC
TRBV3-1,NA,TRBJ2-2,few,CASSQVPGSAGELFF,TGTGCCAGCAGCCAAGTCCCCGGAAGCGCCGGGGAGCTGTTTTTT
TRBV3-1,NA,TRBJ2-1,few,CASSPPSSYNEQFF,TGTGCCAGCAGCCCCCCTAGCTCCTACAATGAGCAGTTCTTC
TRBV11-2,NA,TRBJ2-5,NA,CASSARDVQETQYF,TGTGCCAGCAGCGCGAGGGACGTACAAGAGACCCAGTACTTC
TRBV29-1,NA,TRBJ2-3,many,CSVEAGTRSTDTQYF,TGCAGCGTCGAGGCCGGAACGAGAAGCACAGATACGCAGTATTTT
TRBV13,NA,TRBJ2-7,NA,CASSSARGVEQYF,TGTGCCAGCAGCTCAGCCCGGGGCGTCGAGCAGTACTTC
TRBV10-3,NA,TRBJ1-2,few,CAISESNRVNYGYTF,TGTGCCATCAGTGAGTCTAACCGGGTAAACTATGGCTACACCTTC
TRBV7-3,NA,TRBJ2-1,few,CASSFGGPGNEQFF,TGTGCCAGCAGCTTCGGTGGTCCCGGTAATGAGCAGTTCTTC
TRBV10-1,NA,TRBJ2-3,few,CARQGGTDTQYF,TGCGCCAGACAGGGAGGCACAGATACGCAGTATTTT
TRBV28,NA,TRBJ1-1,few,CASSRVAEAFF,TGTGCCAGCAGCAGGGTTGCTGAAGCTTTCTTT
TRBV12-3/TRBV12-4,NA,TRBJ2-1,few,CASSLRLGNEQFF,TGTGCCAGCAGTCTACGACTGGGGAATGAGCAGTTCTTC
TRBV7-9,NA,TRBJ2-1,many,CASSLNGYNEQFF,TGTGCCAGCAGCTTAAACGGTTACAATGAGCAGTTCTTC
TRBV5-1,NA,TRBJ2-5,NA,CASSPSGTLGETQYF,TGCGCCAGCAGCCCCTCGGGCACCTTGGGGGAGACCCAGTACTTC
TRBV7-9,NA,TRBJ2-7,NA,CASSSRGLERYF,TGTGCCAGCAGCTCCCGGGGTTTGGAGCGGTACTTC
TRBV9,NA,TRBJ2-7,few,CASSVVSGSDEQYF,TGTGCCAGCAGCGTAGTTTCAGGAAGCGACGAGCAGTACTTC
TRBV18,TRBD2,TRBJ2-6,NA,CASSPLASGGSSGANVLTF,TGTGCCAGCTCACCTTTGGCTAGCGGGGGTAGCTCTGGGGCCAACGTCCTGACTTTC
TRBV6-5,NA,TRBJ1-1,few,CASSYDQGRGTFF,TGTGCCAGCAGTTACGATCAGGGGCGAGGGACTTTCTTT
TRBV29-1,NA,TRBJ1-2,few,CSVVEGGWGYTF,TGCAGCGTTGTGGAAGGTGGTTGGGGCTACACCTTC
TRBV5-1,NA,TRBJ1-1,NA,CASSLSQRNTEAFF,TGCGCCAGCAGCTTGAGTCAACGGAACACTGAAGCTTTCTTT
TRBV3-1,NA,TRBJ1-1,NA,CASSQVGKSREAFF,TGTGCCAGCAGCCAAGTGGGGAAGTCGAGGGAAGCTTTCTTT
TRBV12-3/TRBV12-4,TRBD1,TRBJ2-7,NA,CASSPDRVNYF,TGTGCCAGCAGTCCGGACAGGGTAAATTACTTC
TRBV5-1,NA,TRBJ2-3,NA,CASSTGPVGTDTQYF,TGCGCCAGCAGCACCGGACCGGTCGGCACAGATACGCAGTATTTT
TRBV7-2,NA,TRBJ2-1,few,CASSLELYNEQFF,TGTGCCAGCAGCTTGGAACTGTACAATGAGCAGTTCTTC
TRBV5-4,NA,TRBJ2-5,many,CASRPTPVGGKETQYF,TGTGCCAGCAGGCCCACTCCCGTTGGGGGGAAAGAGACCCAGTACTTC
TRBV5-6,NA,TRBJ1-1,NA,CASSPPTVNTEAFF,TGTGCCAGCAGCCCACCGACAGTGAACACTGAAGCTTTCTTT
TRBV4-1,NA,TRBJ1-2,few,CASSQGQDLPTGYTF,TGCGCCAGCAGCCAAGGACAAGATCTTCCGACTGGCTACACCTTC
TRBV24-1,NA,TRBJ2-4,few,CATSEGTAAKNIQYF,TGTGCCACCAGTGAAGGGACCGCAGCCAAAAACATTCAGTACTTC
TRBV5-1,TRBD1,TRBJ1-3,few,CASSWDSMPGNTIYF,TGCGCCAGCAGCTGGGACAGTATGCCTGGAAACACCATATATTTT
TRBV6-5,NA,TRBJ1-5,few,CASSYTGANQPQHF,TGTGCCAGCAGTTATACGGGGGCTAATCAGCCCCAGCATTTT
TRBV7-2,NA,TRBJ2-4,many,CASSLGGPGNIQYF,TGTGCCAGCAGCTTAGGCGGGCCAGGGAACATTCAGTACTTC
TRBV5-1,NA,TRBJ1-4,few,CASSLFRGGGTNEKLFF,TGCGCCAGCAGCCTATTCCGGGGCGGAGGAACTAATGAAAAACTGTTTTTT
TRBV25-1,TRBD2,TRBJ2-1,NA,CASSKGLAGMRDEQFF,TGTGCCAGCAGTAAGGGACTAGCGGGGATGCGGGATGAGCAGTTCTTC
TRBV20-1,NA,TRBJ2-5,few,CSARPRTLAKETQYF,TGCAGTGCTAGACCCCGGACCCTTGCGAAAGAGACCCAGTACTTC
TRBV6-2/TRBV6-3,TRBD2,TRBJ2-3,few,CASKIAGVTDTQYF,TGTGCCAGCAAGATAGCGGGGGTCACAGATACGCAGTATTTT
TRBV6-5,TRBD1,TRBJ1-2,NA,CASSRGGVGYTF,TGTGCCAGCAGTAGAGGGGGCGTGGGCTACACCTTC
TRBV3-1,TRBD1,TRBJ2-1,NA,CASSQEGQGDGEQFF,TGTGCCAGCAGCCAAGAAGGACAGGGGGATGGTGAGCAGTTCTTC
TRBV7-3,NA,TRBJ2-2,few,CASSLGTHTGELFF,TGTGCCAGCAGCTTAGGGACTCACACCGGGGAGCTGTTTTTT
TRBV12-3/TRBV12-4,NA,TRBJ2-2,many,CASSLGEGLRTGELFF,TGTGCCAGCAGTTTAGGTGAAGGCCTTCGCACCGGGGAGCTGTTTTTT
TRBV5-6,NA,TRBJ2-3,NA,CASSLSPRTDTQYF,TGTGCCAGCAGCTTGAGTCCCCGCACAGATACGCAGTATTTT
TRBV7-6,NA,TRBJ1-2,few,CASSLVAGAGYGYTF,TGTGCCAGCAGCTTAGTGGCAGGGGCGGGCTATGGCTACACCTTC
TRBV28,NA,TRBJ1-5,few,CASRPPEGGYQPQHF,TGTGCCAGCAGACCACCCGAGGGGGGTTATCAGCCCCAGCATTTT
TRBV6-6,NA,TRBJ1-1,NA,CASSRSRTEAFF,TGTGCCAGCAGTCGGAGTAGGACTGAAGCTTTCTTT
TRBV3-1,NA,TRBJ2-7,NA,CASSQTEGEQYF,TGTGCCAGCAGCCAGACAGAAGGCGAGCAGTACTTC
TRBV11-2,NA,TRBJ2-5,many,CASSFAGSLETQYF,TGTGCCAGCAGCTTCGCAGGGTCCTTGGAGACCCAGTACTTC
TRBV5-1,TRBD1,TRBJ1-2,many,CASSPRDSDYTF,TGCGCCAGCAGCCCGCGGGACAGTGACTACACCTTC
TRBV5-4,NA,TRBJ1-4,NA,CASSIRQGSSNEKLFF,TGTGCCAGCAGCATCCGGCAGGGATCTTCGAATGAAAAACTGTTTTTT